What follows describes a single T cell receptor beta chain. This sample is drawn from a study of blood T cell repertoires in COVID-19. Background on the study: The United States, Italy and Spain supplied acute and convalescent COVID-19 samples.

Germline V CDR1 and CDR2: GTSNPN, SVGIG (reference sequence). Trimming stripped 2 bases from V and 6 bases from J, with 17 bases between. This CDR3 contains 15 residues. Per the study methods: Amplified reference gene primers provided the basis for estimating nucleated cell counts. The assay was immunoSEQ multiplex PCR, and TCRdb's table has in-frame clones only and misses some. V and J calls and clone size are those listed in that table; D and trimming were worked out from the DNA. This repertoire shows some 350,000 clones, around 86% found once; its top ten account for 3%. This receptor was identified in a human donor in a cohort sampled during active COVID-19. The sequencing sample was made of peripheral blood. V and J are TRBV30 and TRBJ1-5; D is undetermined. The CDR3 spells CAWSLGQVIAQPQHF. The CDR3 bases are TGTGCCTGGAGTCTTGGGCAGGTAATCGCTCAGCCCCAGCATTTT.